Shown below are 25 T cell receptor beta chains from a single sample sequenced in a study of identical twins' blood T cells. TCRdb reprocessed the 5' RACE reads via MiXCR and lists one record per CDR3 protein. The sample records a few hundred thousand distinct CDR3 sequences, under 30% being singletons. Sequences were obtained from PBMCs. The receptors here all came from a woman aged 18 to 50 in good health.

This clonotype has just a few counts. The V gene is TRBV6-5, the J gene TRBJ1-1, with 7 bases matching TRBD1. The CDR3 totals 13 residues. V dropped 8 bases and J dropped 4; count of bases not matched to a gene: 7. Germline assignment: CDR1 MNHEY and CDR2 SVGAGI. CDR3 sequence: CASGQQGFTEAFF. CDR3 sequence (DNA): TGTGCCAGCGGACAACAGGGGTTCACTGAAGCTTTCTTT.

This chain links TRBV7-9 with TRBJ1-1, with unresolved D. The CDR3 extends over 13 amino acids. Trimming left V 5 bases short and J 2 bases short, with 9 bases between. Germline V lookup: CDR1 SEHNR, CDR2 FQNEAQ (reference sequence). CDR3 protein: CASSDEKNTEAFF. CDR3 bases: TGTGCCAGCAGCGACGAGAAAAACACTGAAGCTTTCTTT.

This clonotype was seen once. The rearrangement uses TRBV20-1 and TRBJ1-2; TRBD1 agrees at 10 bases. Per the germline V gene, CDR1 is DFQATT and CDR2 is SNEGSKA (reference sequence). This CDR3 is 17 amino acids long. The junction had 17 bases not matched to a gene; V was cut back by 2 bases and J by 8 bases. The CDR3 loop is CSARKPGPGTGARGYTF. The CDR3 DNA is TGCAGTGCTAGAAAACCAGGCCCCGGGACAGGGGCGCGGGGCTACACCTTC.

The chain employs TRBV23-1 and TRBJ1-1; D may be TRBD1 (5 bases). TRBV23-1 is labeled an ORF, and its function is uncertain. CDR3 length equals 14 residues. Trimming removed 3 bases at V and 1 base at J, with 9 bases between. The CDR3 DNA reads as TGCGCCAGCAGTCAGGGACCGAAGAACACTGAAGCTTTCTTT. Translation gives CASSQGPKNTEAFF.

DNA of the CDR3: TGCAGCTTTATTGGACATTTGAACACTGAAGCTTTCTTT. The encoded protein is CSFIGHLNTEAFF. The chain carries TRBV29-1 and TRBJ1-1, with D possibly being TRBD1 (5 bases). Germline CDR1 reads SQVTM; CDR2 reads ANQGSEA. This CDR3 has 13 amino acids. V lost 8 bases to trimming and J lost 0 bases, with 13 bases between them.

This clonotype was counted a few times. The chain couples TRBV5-1 to TRBJ2-2; TRBD2 matches at 8 bases. V dropped 4 bases and J dropped 8; count of bases not matched to a gene: 4. This CDR3 contains 13 residues. In germline, CDR1 is SGHRS, CDR2 YFSETQ. CDR3 protein: CASSATSEGELFF. CDR3 in DNA: TGCGCCAGCAGCGCGACTAGCGAGGGGGAGCTGTTTTTT.

The J gene is TRBJ1-1, the V gene TRBV20-1; D may be TRBD1 (6 bases). The ends were cut back, 5 bases at V and 2 bases at J, with 12 bases in the middle. The CDR3 length is 13 residues. Germline V CDR1 and CDR2: DFQATT, SNEGSKA (reference sequence). The CDR3, as DNA: TGCAGTGCTGGCGACAGGAGTAACACTGAAGCTTTCTTT. Translation: CSAGDRSNTEAFF.

The rearrangement links TRBV5-6 to TRBJ1-5; possibly TRBD1 for D (5 bases). Trimming pared 0 bases from V and 5 bases from J, leaving 12 bases between. Germline V gene lookup returns CDR1 SGHDT and CDR2 YYEEEE. The CDR3 is 15 residues long. CDR3 region: CASSLGRQSHQPQHF. The CDR3, as DNA: TGTGCCAGCAGCTTGGGAAGACAGTCCCATCAGCCCCAGCATTTT. Drawing the rest from reference TRBV5-6 and TRBJ1-5, the complete variable domain is DAGVTQSPTHLIKTRGQQVTLRCSPKSGHDTVSWYQQALGQGPQFIFQYYEEEERQRGNFPDRFSGHQFPNYSSELNVNALLLGDSALYLCASSLGRQSHQPQHFGDGTRLSIL.

There are a few counts of this clonotype. The chain is built from TRBV30 and TRBJ2-2; D not certain. CDR1 is GTSNPN, CDR2 SVGIG, per germline (reference sequence). CDR3 length: 13 residues. Trimming took 4 bases from V and 1 from J, leaving 7 bases between them. CDR3 residues: CAWKLLNTGELFF. For the CDR3, the DNA is TGTGCCTGGAAACTTTTGAACACCGGGGAGCTGTTTTTT.

The V gene is TRBV10-2, the J gene TRBJ2-7, with D perhaps matching TRBD1 (5 bases). The CDR3 length is 14 residues. CDR1 is WSHSY and CDR2 is SAAADI in the germline V gene. Trimming cost V 0 bases and J 4 bases, with 10 bases left between them. CDR3 sequence reads: CASSESFPGYEQYF. CDR3 nucleotide sequence: TGCGCCAGCAGTGAGTCGTTTCCAGGGTACGAGCAGTACTTC.

As concerns this clonotype: A much larger clone differs by one base, so this may be a read error. The chain links TRBV2 to TRBJ2-1; D gene uncertain. The CDR3 runs 14 residues. Trimming left V 0 bases short and J 4 bases short, with 7 bases between. Germline CDR1 SNHLY, CDR2 FYNNEI. CDR3 sequence reads: CASSEARPYNEQFF. Here the CDR3 DNA reads TGTGCCAGCAGTGAAGCGAGGCCATACAATGAGCAGTTCTTC. The variable domain in full, with the rest retrieved from reference TRBV2 and TRBJ2-1, is EPEVTQTPSHQVTQMGQEVILRCVPISNHLYFYWYRQILGQKVEFLVSFYNNEISEKSEIFDDQFSVERPDGSNFTLKIRSTKLEDSAMYFCASSEARPYNEQFFGPGTRLTVL.

This clonotype was counted a few times. The chain has TRBV2 and TRBJ1-5; no reliable D call. Germline V CDR1 and CDR2: SNHLY, FYNNEI. The CDR3 spans 14 residues. Trimming pared 4 bases from V and 4 bases from J, leaving 11 bases between. CDR3 sequence reads: CASSVYTLNQPQHF. The CDR3 DNA follows: TGTGCCAGCAGTGTCTATACCCTTAATCAGCCCCAGCATTTT.

Worth noting for this clonotype: A much larger clone is a single base away; this may be a read error. The CDR3 end shows no conserved phenylalanine or tryptophan, and so a read error is likely. The rearrangement joins TRBV29-1 to TRBJ1-2; D may be TRBD1 (5 bases). V dropped 6 bases and J dropped 4 bases, with 12 bases sitting between them. Per germline, CDR1 SQVTM and CDR2 ANQGSEA. This CDR3 is built from 12 residues. The DNA for the CDR3 is TGCAGCGTAGCCGGGACTCCCTATGGCTACACCTCC. Translation gives CSVAGTPYGYTS.

This sequence joins TRBV5-1 and TRBJ2-1; D is unclear. Germline values: CDR1 SGHRS, CDR2 YFSETQ. V was shortened by 0 bases and J by 5 bases, with 12 bases between the two germline ends. CDR3 length equals 15 residues. In DNA form, the CDR3 reads TGCGCCAGCAGCTTGGGAGTCTACTCAAACAATGAGCAGTTCTTC. Translation: CASSLGVYSNNEQFF.

This clonotype has a count of ten or more. The V gene is TRBV12-5, the J gene TRBJ2-1, with 9 positions matching TRBD1. Trimming took 6 bases from V and 3 from J; bases not matched to a gene: 15. This CDR3 spans 18 amino acids. Germline assignment: CDR1 LGHNT and CDR2 FRNRAP. The CDR3 sequence: CASGPHFHDRGSYNEQFF. The CDR3 DNA reads as TGTGCTAGTGGCCCTCACTTCCACGACAGGGGGAGCTACAATGAGCAGTTCTTC. The full variable domain, completed using reference TRBV12-5 and TRBJ2-1, is DARVTQTPRHKVTEMGQEVTMRCQPILGHNTVFWYRQTMMQGLELLAYFRNRAPLDDSGMPKDRFSAEMPDATLATLKIQPSEPRDSAVYFCASGPHFHDRGSYNEQFFGPGTRLTVL.

This clonotype was observed at least ten times. The V gene is TRBV29-1, the J gene TRBJ1-5, with 9 bases matching TRBD1. V dropped 6 bases and J dropped 5; count of bases not matched to a gene: 2. The CDR3 is 12 amino acids. The germline gives CDR1 SQVTM, CDR2 ANQGSEA. The CDR3 spells CSVQGADQPQHF. As DNA, the CDR3 is TGCAGCGTACAGGGGGCGGATCAGCCCCAGCATTTT.

This clonotype was counted ten times or more. The CDR3 sequence: CASSPQRQGAYFEQFF. CDR3 coding DNA: TGTGCCAGCTCACCACAAAGACAGGGGGCATATTTTGAGCAGTTCTTC. J is TRBJ2-1 and V is TRBV18, with TRBD1 matching 10 bases. Germline CDR1 is KGHSH and CDR2 is LQKENI. The length of the CDR3 is 16 residues. Trimming cost V 1 base and J 9 bases; bases outside gene matches: 9.

This clonotype was found a few times. This chain joins TRBV20-1 and TRBJ2-2; D is undetermined. The germline V gene encodes CDR1 DFQATT and CDR2 SNEGSKA (reference sequence). Trimming left V 0 bases short and J 0 bases short, with 11 bases between. The CDR3 extends over 16 amino acids. As DNA, the CDR3 is TGCAGTGCTAGAGATAAGCCGAGCGCGAACACCGGGGAGCTGTTTTTT. Protein: CSARDKPSANTGELFF.

This clonotype was counted many times. The rearrangement links TRBV6-5 to TRBJ1-1; D perhaps matches TRBD1 (6 bases). V was shortened by 4 bases and J by 1 base, with 16 bases between the two germline ends. The CDR3 is 16 residues long. Germline CDR1 reads MNHEY; CDR2 reads SVGAGI. The CDR3 loop reads CASSWRTQGSNTEAFF. CDR3 coding DNA: TGTGCCAGCAGTTGGCGTACTCAGGGGTCGAACACTGAAGCTTTCTTT.

This clonotype was counted a single time. This chain connects TRBV3-1 to TRBJ1-2, with D unresolved. The germline CDR1 and CDR2 sequences are LGHDT and YNNKEL (reference sequence). Trimming removed 0 bases from V and 8 bases from J, with 10 bases in between. This CDR3 contains 13 residues. CDR3 protein: CASSQEGTFGYTF. The CDR3, as DNA: TGTGCCAGCAGCCAAGAAGGAACGTTCGGCTACACCTTC.

This clonotype has a handful of counts. The chain couples TRBV19 to TRBJ2-1, with D unresolved. Trimming shortened V by 2 bases and J by 8 bases, and 16 bases separated the two germline ends. Looked up from germline, CDR1 is LNHDA and CDR2 is SQIVND (reference sequence). This CDR3 contains 15 residues. CDR3 coding DNA: TGTGCCAGTAGTATACGGGCATATATTGCCGATGAGCAGTTCTTC. Translation gives CASSIRAYIADEQFF.

There are a few counts of this clonotype. The V and J genes are TRBV20-1 and TRBJ2-1; tentatively, D is TRBD2 (7 bases). CDR3 length: 12 residues. Germline CDR1 reads DFQATT; CDR2 reads SNEGSKA (reference sequence). Trimming took off 3 bases at V and 5 bases at J, with 8 bases between the two ends. The CDR3 spells CSASGGHNEQFF. CDR3 nucleotide sequence: TGCAGTGCTAGCGGGGGGCACAATGAGCAGTTCTTC.

On this clonotype: Since the CDR3 does not end with the conserved phenylalanine or tryptophan, this likely comes from a read error. The chain links TRBV5-1 to TRBJ2-1, with a possible D match to TRBD2 (5 bases). V lost 4 bases and J lost 5, with 7 bases in between. CDR3 length: 12 residues. Germline V lookup: CDR1 SGHRS, CDR2 YFSETQ. The CDR3 nucleotides are TGCGCCAGCAGCCAGCGGAACAATGAGCAGTTCTCC. Translated: CASSQRNNEQFS.

The chain combines TRBV5-1 with TRBJ1-4; D uncertain. The length of the CDR3 is 16 residues. V was pared by 4 bases and J by 4 bases, with 17 bases between. CDR1 SGHRS and CDR2 YFSETQ come from the germline V gene. The CDR3 nucleotides are TGCGCCAGCAGCCCGGGAGATGTCGGCTATAATGAAAAACTGTTTTTT. Translation gives CASSPGDVGYNEKLFF. Combining the CDR3 with reference TRBV5-1 and TRBJ1-4 gives the whole variable domain KAGVTQTPRYLIKTRGQQVTLSCSPISGHRSVSWYQQTPGQGLQFLFEYFSETQRNKGNFPGRFSGRQFSNSRSEMNVSTLELGDSALYLCASSPGDVGYNEKLFFGSGTQLSVL.

Points on this clonotype: A much larger clone sits a single nucleotide away, making a read error possible. J is TRBJ1-1 and V is TRBV9; 8 bases line up with TRBD1. In germline, CDR1 is SGDLS, CDR2 YYNGEE. The CDR3 is made up of 15 amino acids. CDR3 sequence: CASSSPGGGNAEAFF. CDR3 bases: TGTGCCAGCAGCTCTCCAGGGGGCGGGAACGCTGAAGCTTTCTTT.